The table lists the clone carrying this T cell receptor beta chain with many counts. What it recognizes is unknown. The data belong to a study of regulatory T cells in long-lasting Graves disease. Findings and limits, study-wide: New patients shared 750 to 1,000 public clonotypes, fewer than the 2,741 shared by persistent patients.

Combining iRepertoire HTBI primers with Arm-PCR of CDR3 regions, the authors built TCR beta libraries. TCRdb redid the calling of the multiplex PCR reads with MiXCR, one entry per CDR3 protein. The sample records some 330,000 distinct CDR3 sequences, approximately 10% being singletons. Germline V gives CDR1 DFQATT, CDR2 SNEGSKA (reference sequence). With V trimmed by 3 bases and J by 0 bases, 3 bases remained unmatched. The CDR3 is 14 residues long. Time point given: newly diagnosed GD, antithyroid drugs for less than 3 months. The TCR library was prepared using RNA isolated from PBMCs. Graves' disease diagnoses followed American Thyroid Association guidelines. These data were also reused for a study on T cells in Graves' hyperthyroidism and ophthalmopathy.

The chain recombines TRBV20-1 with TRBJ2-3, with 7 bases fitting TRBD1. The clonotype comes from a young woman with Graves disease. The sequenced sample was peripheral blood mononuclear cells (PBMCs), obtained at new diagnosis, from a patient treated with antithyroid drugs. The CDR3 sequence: CSARGQYSTDTQYF. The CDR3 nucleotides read TGCAGTGCTAGGGGACAGTATAGCACAGATACGCAGTATTTT.